The 3 T cell receptor beta chains below come from one sample, sequenced in a study of T cell responses to AZD1222 COVID-19 vaccine. This table comes from immunoSEQ multiplex PCR, and its TCRdb copy is limited to in-frame clones, with some not included. The repertoire holds some 120,000 clones, with approximately 85% as singletons. The sample was peripheral blood, taken on day 0 of MenACWY control vaccination. All receptors come from an adult in good health.

J is TRBJ2-7 and V is TRBV5-4; 9 bases align to TRBD2. This CDR3 comprises 15 residues. Germline V gives CDR1 SGHNT, CDR2 YYREEE (reference sequence). V trimming: 3 bases; J trimming: 6 bases; junction bases outside the gene matches: 10. CDR3 sequence reads: CASSSPRTSAFEQYF. CDR3 nucleotides: TGTGCCAGCAGCTCCCCGAGGACTAGCGCATTCGAGCAGTACTTC.

This sequence joins TRBV7-2 and TRBJ1-2; 7 bases are a match to TRBD1. This CDR3 has 14 residues. The V segment lost 5 bases and the J segment 7 bases; nucleotides outside the gene matches: 10. Germline V gene data show CDR1 as SGHTA and CDR2 as FQGNSA. The CDR3 region is CASSQTTGLGGYTF. CDR3 in DNA: TGTGCCAGCAGCCAAACGACAGGGCTAGGTGGCTACACCTTC. The complete variable domain, with remaining parts taken from reference TRBV7-2 and TRBJ1-2, reads GAGVSQSPSNKVTEKGKDVELRCDPISGHTALYWYRQSLGQGLEFLIYFQGNSAPDKSGLPSDRFSAERTGGSVSTLTIQRTQQEDSAVYLCASSQTTGLGGYTFGSGTRLTVV.

This clone was picked up many times. The CDR3, as DNA: TGTGCCTCTACCTCGGGACAGGGCACAGATACGCAGTATTTT. Encoded protein: CASTSGQGTDTQYF. The chain has TRBV19 and TRBJ2-3, with 8 bases that match TRBD1. CDR1 and CDR2 (germline): LNHDA, SQIVND (reference sequence). Trimming took 11 bases from V and 1 from J; bases not matched to a gene: 8. The CDR3 length is 14 residues. The variable domain in full, completed from reference TRBV19 and TRBJ2-3, reads DGGITQSPKYLFRKEGQNVTLSCEQNLNHDAMYWYRQDPGQGLRLIYYSQIVNDFQKGDIAEGYSVSREKKESFPLTVTSAQKNPTAFYLCASTSGQGTDTQYFGPGTRLTVL.